These T cell receptor beta chains were read from a single sample in a study of shared clonotypes between healthy human individuals. Assay: immunoSEQ multiplex PCR; the TCRdb copy retains only in-frame clones and omits some. Among some 2 million clones listed, approximately 94% were seen once. The sequencing sample was made of naive CD8+ T cells sorted from blood. The receptors shown here come from a man younger than 30 in good health. CDR3s leave out the opening cysteine and the closing phenylalanine or tryptophan. Expanded clones get a size class; other rows say once, few or many, or leave the size out.

clone_size,v_call,j_call,cdr3_aa
once,TRBV5-1,TRBJ2-1,ASSPKSRTSYNEQF
.,TRBV9,TRBJ2-7,ASSPKPGTGFYEQY
.,TRBV25-1,TRBJ2-7,ASSEGLTYEQY
once,TRBV15,TRBJ1-5,ATNKGGAWAQPQH
once,TRBV7-2,TRBJ2-7,ASSLKGEWAYEQY
.,TRBV5-4,TRBJ2-7,ASSPDVAAGYEQY
.,TRBV30,TRBJ2-7,AWTPLLSAEQY
.,TRBV6-1,TRBJ2-7,ASSEPGFSGSGEQY
.,TRBV5-1,TRBJ2-5,ASSLETSIETQY
.,TRBV5-6,TRBJ1-5,ASSPGQQNQPQH
.,TRBV30,TRBJ2-3,AGTLAGGSADTQY
.,TRBV7-9,TRBJ1-4,ASSLVQGHEKLF
.,TRBV6-5,TRBJ2-3,ASSYSGGHTDTQY
.,TRBV27,TRBJ2-3,ASTQGASPNTDTQY
.,TRBV4-2,TRBJ2-7,ASSPGTGAYEQY
.,TRBV27,TRBJ2-7,ASSGTGTGAYEQY
.,TRBV6-1,TRBJ1-3,ASSEALRADSGNTIY